What follows is one T cell receptor (beta chain) and its context. V dropped 5 bases and J dropped 4 bases, with 14 bases sitting between them. CDR1 and CDR2 (germline): SGHAT, FQNNGV. The length of the CDR3 is 15 residues. The data belong to a study of blood T cell repertoires in COVID-19. Study-level information: The United States, Italy and Spain supplied acute and convalescent COVID-19 samples.

Only in-frame clones appear in the TCRdb table, and some are missing; sequencing was by immunoSEQ multiplex PCR. Of about 190,000 clones listed, 84% are singletons. The sequence derives from a human donor in a cohort sampled during active COVID-19. The rearrangement uses TRBV11-2 and TRBJ1-4; the D is unclear. Specimen: peripheral blood. The CDR3 loop reads CASSTRNFFNEKLFF. CDR3 nucleotide sequence: TGTGCCAGCAGCACGCGGAACTTCTTTAATGAAAAACTGTTTTTT.